This TCR beta chain was obtained from a study of T-cell memory formation after mild COVID-19. From 5'RACE with constant-segment primers came TCR alpha and TCR beta cDNA libraries that carried sample barcodes and UMIs. TCRdb passed the 5' RACE reads through MiXCR, listing each CDR3 protein once. The top ten clones hold about 22% of a sample with approximately 390,000 distinct CDR3 sequences, roughly 15% of them seen once. Study observations and caveats: CD8+ contracting clones occupied EMRA, while CD4+ ones occupied mainly CM and EM.

Germline CDR1 is SGHNT and CDR2 is YYREEE (reference sequence). Trimming took 2 bases from V and 6 from J, leaving 7 bases between them. CDR3 length: 12 amino acids. Concerning this clonotype: Its antigen remains unknown.

The material sequenced was PBMCs or a T cell subset sorted from them (not recorded which). The TCR originated in a man in his late teens or twenties who had mild COVID-19 (a few samples of this study predate the infection). Cell type and time point are not known. The genes are TRBV5-4 and TRBJ2-3; no reliable D call. The CDR3 DNA reads TGTGCCAGCAGCTTAAGTTCCGATACGCAGTATTTT. It encodes CASSLSSDTQYF.